This T cell receptor beta chain was documented in a study of T cells after yellow fever vaccination. Study results and caveats: The study noted that FACS-sorted repertoires could contain abundant clonotypes contaminating from the bulk population. When the response was secondary, it was weaker but reached its peak faster, day 5 versus 15. Among primary-vaccination clones, most reappeared after the booster, at almost 98% for CD4 and 85% to 90% for CD8.

Per the germline V gene, CDR1 is DFQATT and CDR2 is SNEGSKA (reference sequence). This CDR3 has 14 amino acids. The germline V and J ends were trimmed by 3 bases and 11 bases, with 20 bases remaining between them. This clonotype was observed at least ten times. As yet, its antigen is unknown. For TCR, cDNA came from 5'RACE template switching, which added a universal primer site and UMIs. TCRdb passed the 5' RACE reads through MiXCR, listing each CDR3 protein once. The table records 200,000 to 250,000 distinct CDR3 sequences, approximately 3% of them present only once. The chain uses TRBV20-1 and TRBJ1-5; weak D call: TRBD1 (6 bases). The sequence came from a man between 18 and 29 years old who received the YFV17D yellow fever vaccine. The sample was CD4+ T cells sorted from PBMCs, taken 10 days after the yellow fever booster vaccination. CDR3 in DNA: TGCAGTGCTAGTGGGGACACCCTTCAGGAGGCCCAGCATTTT. Translation gives CSASGDTLQEAQHF.